The clone carrying this T cell receptor (beta chain) came up once. The target antigen is unknown. Investigators profiled TCR beta VDJ and CDR3 from genomic DNA template. From the reads, TCRdb called clonotypes with MiXCR, one entry per CDR3 protein. This repertoire shows 250,000 to 300,000 distinct CDR3 sequences, 56% found once; its top ten account for around 8%. The CDR3 has 15 residues. J lost 1 base, V lost 6 bases, and 4 bases had no gene match. Per germline, CDR1 SGHRS and CDR2 YFSETQ. The sample is drawn from a study of CD8+CD57+ T cells in acquired aplastic anemia. About the study: DNA from sorted CD4+ and CD8+ cells averaged about 3.2 ug.

Study-wide points: Almost 30 CD8+ CDR3 sequences occurred in both the patients and the controls.

The receptor was isolated from a human donor with severe aplastic anemia or a healthy control (not recorded which). The sequencing input was sorted CD4+, CD8+, or CD8+CD57+ T cells (not recorded which) from PBMCs. The chain recombines TRBV5-1 with TRBJ2-6; TRBD1 matches 7 bases. CDR3 residues: CASIPTGSGANVLTF. The CDR3, as DNA: TGCGCCAGCATCCCGACAGGGTCTGGGGCCAACGTCCTGACTTTC.